The present T cell receptor (beta chain) was sequenced within a study of blood T cell repertoires in COVID-19. Here immunoSEQ multiplex PCR was the method, and the copy in TCRdb shows in-frame clones only, minus some. The table has 150,000 to 200,000 clones, less than 90% seen once; the top ten hold approximately 8%. Recovered Cohort 3 donors showed two negative PCRs, clearance, or symptom resolution. This CDR3 region has 15 residues. V was pared by 4 bases and J by 0 bases, with 9 bases between. CDR1 and CDR2 from the germline V gene are SGHTA and FQGTGA. The clonotype originates from a woman in her forties or fifties who had recovered from COVID-19. This chain connects TRBV7-3 to TRBJ2-2; D perhaps matches TRBD1 (6 bases). Sequencing input: PBMCs or T cells enriched from blood (not recorded which). CDR3 DNA: TGTGCCAGCAGCTCGGGACATACGAACACCGGGGAGCTGTTTTTT. Its protein product is CASSSGHTNTGELFF.